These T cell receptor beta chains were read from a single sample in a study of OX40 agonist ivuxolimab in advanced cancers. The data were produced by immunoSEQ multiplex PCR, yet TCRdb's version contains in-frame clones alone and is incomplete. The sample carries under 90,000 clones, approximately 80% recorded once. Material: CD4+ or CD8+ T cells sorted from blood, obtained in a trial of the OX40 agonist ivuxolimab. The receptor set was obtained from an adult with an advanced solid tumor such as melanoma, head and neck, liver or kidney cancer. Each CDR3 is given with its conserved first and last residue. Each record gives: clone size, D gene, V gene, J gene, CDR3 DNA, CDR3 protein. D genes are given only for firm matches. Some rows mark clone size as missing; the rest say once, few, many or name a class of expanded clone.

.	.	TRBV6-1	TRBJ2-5	TGTGCCAGCAAGGGTAACCAAGAGACCCAGTACTTC	CASKGNQETQYF
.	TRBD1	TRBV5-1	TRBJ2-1	TGCGCCAGCAGCAACGGACAGGGGGCAGGGTACAATGAGCAGTTCTTC	CASSNGQGAGYNEQFF
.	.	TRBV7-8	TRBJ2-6	TGTGCCAGCAGCTTAAATATCCTCTCTGGGGCCAACGTCCTGACTTTC	CASSLNILSGANVLTF
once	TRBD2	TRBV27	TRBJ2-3	TGTGCCAGCAGTCGACTAGCGACAGATACGCAGTATTTT	CASSRLATDTQYF
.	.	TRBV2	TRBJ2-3	TGTGCCAGCAGGTCTCAGATCTACACAGATACGCAGTATTTT	CASRSQIYTDTQYF
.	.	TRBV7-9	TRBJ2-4	TGTGCCAGCAGCTTAGTAGTACGTAGGGGAAACAAAAACATTCAGTACTTC	CASSLVVRRGNKNIQYF
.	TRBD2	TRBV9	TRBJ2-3	TGTGCCAGCAGCCCCGCCGGACTAGGCACAGATACGCAGTATTTT	CASSPAGLGTDTQYF
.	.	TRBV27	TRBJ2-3	TGTGCCAGCAGTTTGCAACGGGGTACGCAGTATTTT	CASSLQRGTQYF
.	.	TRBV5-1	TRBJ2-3	TGCGCCAGCAGCATTAGCGTAACTGGCACAGATACGCAGTATTTT	CASSISVTGTDTQYF
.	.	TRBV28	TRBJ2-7	TGTGCCAGCAGTCTCGACCTTAAGTCTGGGCCCCGCTCCTACGAGCAGTACTTC	CASSLDLKSGPRSYEQYF
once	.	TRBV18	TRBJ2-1	TGTGCCAGCTCACCACGTAAACAGCCAGGGAGTGAGCAGTTCTTC	CASSPRKQPGSEQFF
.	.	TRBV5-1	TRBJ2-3	TGCGCCAGCAGCCCCGGACCGGGCGAGGATCGTGAGCAGTATTTT	CASSPGPGEDREQYF
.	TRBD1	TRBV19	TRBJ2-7	TGTGCCAGTAGGGGGACAGGGCGTGACGAGCAGTACTTC	CASRGTGRDEQYF
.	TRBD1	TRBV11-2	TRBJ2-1	TGTGCCAGCAGAGCCGGACAGGGGGCGCTTAATGAGCAGTTCTTC	CASRAGQGALNEQFF
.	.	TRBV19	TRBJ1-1	TGTGCCAGTACTGTTCTTGGAGCGGGCACTGAAGCTTTCTTT	CASTVLGAGTEAFF
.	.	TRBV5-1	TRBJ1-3	TGCGCCAGCAGCTTGGCTGGGGGAAACACCATATATTTT	CASSLAGGNTIYF
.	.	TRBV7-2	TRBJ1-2	TGTGCCAGCAGCCCGGGTGGAGGTGGCTACACCTTC	CASSPGGGGYTF
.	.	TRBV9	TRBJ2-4	TGTGCCAGCAGCGTAGTAGGGGAAGGGATTGGTATTCAGTACTTC	CASSVVGEGIGIQYF
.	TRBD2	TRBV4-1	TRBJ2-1	TGCGCCAGCAGCCAAGCCCCGCGGGGGGCGGGGGGGTACAATGAGCAGTTCTTC	CASSQAPRGAGGYNEQFF
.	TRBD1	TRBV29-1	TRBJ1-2	TGCAGCGTTGAAGCTATGACAGGGGTCGATGGCTACACCTTC	CSVEAMTGVDGYTF
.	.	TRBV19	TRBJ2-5	TGTGCCAGTAGCCAAGAGGACAGTCAAGAGACCCAGTACTTC	CASSQEDSQETQYF
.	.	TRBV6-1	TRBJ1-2	TGTGCCAGCTCAACTAACTATGGCTACACCTTC	CASSTNYGYTF
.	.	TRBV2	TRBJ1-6	TGTGCCAGCAGTGAACGATCCGGCCAGGTTAATTCACCCCTCCACTTT	CASSERSGQVNSPLHF
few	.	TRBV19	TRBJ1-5	TGTGCCAGTAGTATGAAAAGTGGACAGATCCAGCCCCAGCATTTT	CASSMKSGQIQPQHF
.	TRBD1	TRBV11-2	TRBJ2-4	TGTGCCAGCAGCTTAACAGGGGGCATGACCAAAAACATTCAGTACTTC	CASSLTGGMTKNIQYF
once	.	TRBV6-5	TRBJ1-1	TGTGCCACCTGGGGTGGAGCCGCGAACACTGAAGCTTTCTTT	CATWGGAANTEAFF
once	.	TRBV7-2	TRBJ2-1	TGTGCCAGCAGTTCTAGACGGGGATACAATGAGCAGTTCTTC	CASSSRRGYNEQFF
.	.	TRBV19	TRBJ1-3	TGTGCCACCAGGAGGGGGGATTCTTCTGGAAACACCATATATTTT	CATRRGDSSGNTIYF
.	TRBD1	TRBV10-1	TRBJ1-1	TGCGCCAGCAGTGAGGGACGCTGGGACAGGGGGCCGGGCACTGAAGCTTTCTTT	CASSEGRWDRGPGTEAFF
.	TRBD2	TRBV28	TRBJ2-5	TGTGCCAGCAGTCTGGGACTAGCGGGGGGCCAAGAGACCCAGTACTTC	CASSLGLAGGQETQYF
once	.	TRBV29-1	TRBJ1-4	TGCAGCGTGGTGGACAGTAAGAATGAAAAACTGTTTTTT	CSVVDSKNEKLFF
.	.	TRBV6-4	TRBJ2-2	TGTGCCAGCAGTGACGTGGGGAACACCGGGGAGCTGTTTTTT	CASSDVGNTGELFF
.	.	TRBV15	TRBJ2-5	TGTGCCACCAGCAGAGATCCCGGGCTCCCGGGGGAGACCCAGTACTTC	CATSRDPGLPGETQYF
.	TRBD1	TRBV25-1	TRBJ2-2	TGTGCCAGCAGACCCGGGACAGGAAACACCGGGGAGCTGTTTTTT	CASRPGTGNTGELFF
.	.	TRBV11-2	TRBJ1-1	TGTGCCAGCAGCTTAGCGGGTTGGGGACAAGGATCACGAGCTTTCTTT	CASSLAGWGQGSRAFF
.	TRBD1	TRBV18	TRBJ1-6	TGTGCCAGCTCACCACAGAGGGGGCCACCCCTCCACTTT	CASSPQRGPPLHF
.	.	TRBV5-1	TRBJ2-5	TGCGCCAGCAGGGGGGGCGGAGAGACCCAGTACTTC	CASRGGGETQYF
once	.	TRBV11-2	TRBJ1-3	TGTGCCAGCAGCTTAGAGGGAGGTCGGGGAAACACCATATATTTT	CASSLEGGRGNTIYF
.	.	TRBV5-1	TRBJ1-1	TGCGCCAGCAGCTCGGAGGTGAACACTGAAGCTTTCTTT	CASSSEVNTEAFF
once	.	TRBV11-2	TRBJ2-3	TGTGCCAGCAGCTTAAGGACCACGGGACGCACAGATACGCAGTATTTT	CASSLRTTGRTDTQYF
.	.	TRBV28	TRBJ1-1	TGTGCCAGCAGCTTAGCCAACACTGAAGCTTTCTTT	CASSLANTEAFF
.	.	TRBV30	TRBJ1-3	TGTGCCTGGAGTTTCGGGAACTCTGGAAACACCATATATTTT	CAWSFGNSGNTIYF
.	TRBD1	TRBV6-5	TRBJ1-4	TGTGCCAGCAGTACCGACAGGGGTGGTGAAAAACTGTTTTTT	CASSTDRGGEKLFF
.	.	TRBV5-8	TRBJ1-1	TGTGCCAGCAGCTCCGGACGGATAATGAGTCGCACTGAAGCTTTCTTT	CASSSGRIMSRTEAFF
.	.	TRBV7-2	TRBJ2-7	TGTGCCAGCAGCCCCGCCGGAGGGGGCGCATCCTACGAGCAGTACTTC	CASSPAGGGASYEQYF
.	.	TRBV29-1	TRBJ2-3	TGCAGCGTTGAACAGGGAGGACAAAATACGCAGTATTTT	CSVEQGGQNTQYF
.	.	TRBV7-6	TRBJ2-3	TGTGCCAGCAGCTTAGGGGGCGGAGGAGCGAGGACAGATACGCAGTATTTT	CASSLGGGGARTDTQYF